Each of the 8 T cell receptor beta chains below was sequenced from the same sample in a study of T-cell memory formation after mild COVID-19. TCRdb reprocessed the 5' RACE reads with MiXCR, giving one entry per CDR3 protein. The sample shows 400,000 to 500,000 distinct CDR3 sequences, 15% to 20% of them seen only once. Source material: PBMCs or a T cell subset sorted from them (not recorded which). These receptors all stem from a man between 18 and 35 years old who had mild COVID-19 (a few samples of this study predate the infection). Cell type and time point are not known.

This clonotype occurred a few times. The chain combines TRBV5-1 with TRBJ2-3; maybe TRBD1 (5 bases). Per the germline V gene, CDR1 is SGHRS and CDR2 is YFSETQ. The CDR3 sequence is 14 residues long. Deletions cut 4 bases from V and 4 bases from J, with 13 bases between. CDR3 DNA sequence: TGCGCCAGCAGCGAAGGGGAAGAGGCAGATACGCAGTATTTT. Translated: CASSEGEEADTQYF.

The chain combines TRBV30 with TRBJ2-1; 7 nucleotides agree with TRBD1. CDR1 and CDR2 from the germline V gene are GTSNPN and SVGIG (reference sequence). CDR3 length equals 13 residues. With 3 bases clipped from V and 9 bases from J, the junction kept 8 bases outside the gene matches. The CDR3 reads CAWSYGTEGEQFF. CDR3 in DNA: TGTGCCTGGAGCTACGGGACAGAGGGTGAGCAGTTCTTC.

A few counts support this clonotype. This rearrangement joins TRBV10-1 to TRBJ2-7, with D unresolved. The ends were cut back, 5 bases at V and 3 bases at J, with 11 bases in the middle. The germline V gene encodes CDR1 WNHNN and CDR2 SYGVQD (reference sequence). This CDR3 region has 13 residues. This CDR3 is CASSPTANYEQYF. CDR3 nucleotides: TGCGCCAGCAGTCCGACGGCTAACTACGAGCAGTACTTC.

This chain joins TRBV16 and TRBJ2-5; TRBD1 aligns across 8 bases. V shed 4 bases, J shed 5 bases, and the junction held 6 bases outside the gene matches. The CDR3 extends over 14 amino acids. Per germline, CDR1 KGHSY and CDR2 FQNENV. The CDR3 DNA is TGTGCCAGCAGCCCGGACAGGGCGAGGGAGACCCAGTACTTC. It encodes CASSPDRARETQYF.

This clonotype was recorded a few times. The chain has TRBV19 and TRBJ2-3; weak D call: TRBD1 (5 bases). The germline V gene encodes CDR1 LNHDA and CDR2 SQIVND (reference sequence). Trimming pared 5 bases from V and 3 bases from J, leaving 12 bases between. The CDR3 sequence is 14 residues long. CDR3 residues: CASSQGVPTDTQYF. The CDR3 coding sequence is TGTGCCAGTAGTCAAGGGGTCCCTACAGATACGCAGTATTTT.

This clonotype was found a few times. The V and J genes are TRBV7-2 and TRBJ2-3; D is perhaps TRBD2 (6 bases). This CDR3 has 15 amino acids. Germline V gives CDR1 SGHTA, CDR2 FQGNSA. V lost 1 base and J 6 bases, leaving 14 bases between the germline ends. The CDR3 loop reads CASSLERVRGDTQYF. The CDR3 bases are TGTGCCAGCAGCTTAGAGCGGGTCCGGGGGGATACGCAGTATTTT.

The V call is TRBV6-4, the J call TRBJ1-1; 7 bases are a match to TRBD1. Germline CDR1 is MRHNA and CDR2 is SNTAGT. V was pared by 0 bases and J by 1 base, with 2 bases of the junction left unmatched. The CDR3 covers 15 residues. In DNA form, the CDR3 reads TGTGCCAGCAGTGACTCAAGGGGGCCGAACACTGAAGCTTTCTTT. Its translation: CASSDSRGPNTEAFF.

In DNA form, the CDR3 reads TGTGCCATCAGTGAGCCCATAGCGGGGGGGCCCCAGCAAGAGACCCAGTACTTC. Translating it yields CAISEPIAGGPQQETQYF. The chain combines TRBV10-3 with TRBJ2-5, with 11 bases lining up with TRBD2. CDR1 is ENHRY and CDR2 is SYGVKD in the germline V gene. J lost 2 bases, V lost 2 bases, and 10 bases had no gene match. The CDR3 runs 18 residues.